One and the same sample provided the 30 T cell receptor beta chains below, sequenced in a study of T cells in Graves' hyperthyroidism and ophthalmopathy (dated by TCRdb to the late 2010s). Libraries were made using multiplex PCR. These reads were obtained on an Illumina HiSeq 2000. The TCR beta CDR3 regions were amplified from the RNA transcripts. The TCR CDR3 was subjected to a first round of RT-PCR using the HTBI primer set and the Qiagen OneStep RT-PCR kit. TCRdb trimmed public reads at Q25 via fastp, called clones via MiXCR and kept in-frame beta chains. Merged by CDR3 protein, the rows form single entries marked with the most common genes and DNA. In all, the sample holds around 620,000 distinct CDR3 sequences, and 12% to 15% of those were seen once. The top ten hold roughly 6.9% of the sample. The sample comprised blood. The receptor source for this set is a woman aged 18 to 35 with Graves' ophthalmopathy.

This clonotype appeared many times. The V call is TRBV11-2, the J call TRBJ2-2; D remains ambiguous. This CDR3 is 11 amino acids long. Germline CDR1 and CDR2: SGHAT and FQNNGV. V lost 5 bases and J 8 bases, leaving 6 bases between the germline ends. CDR3 bases: TGTGCCAGCAGCCCCCAGGGGGAGCTGTTTTTT. It specifies CASSPQGELFF.

The sample holds many counts of this clonotype. The V call is TRBV2, the J call TRBJ2-1; D may be TRBD1 or TRBD2 (5 bases each). The CDR3 covers 13 residues. V gave up 5 bases and J gave up 5 bases, with 10 bases separating them. CDR1 and CDR2 (germline): SNHLY, FYNNEI. The CDR3 DNA reads TGTGCCAGCAGTCAGGGACGAAACAATGAGCAGTTCTTC. It translates to CASSQGRNNEQFF.

Ten or more counts support this clonotype. The chain recombines TRBV6-2 or TRBV6-3 with TRBJ2-7; 11 bases align to TRBD1. The CDR3 length is 16 residues. Germline CDR1 and CDR2: MNHEY and SVGEGT. V dropped 0 bases and J dropped 5; count of bases not matched to a gene: 6. CDR3 protein: CASSYSRDRGIHEQYF. Here the CDR3 DNA reads TGTGCCAGCAGTTACTCGAGGGACAGGGGGATCCACGAGCAGTACTTC.

This sequence joins TRBV5-1 and TRBJ1-1, with D tentatively TRBD1 (6 bases). CDR1 and CDR2 (germline): SGHRS, YFSETQ. The CDR3 loop spans 14 amino acids. With 3 bases removed from V and 1 base from J, the gap between germline ends came to 10 bases. The CDR3 region is CASSSYRANTEAFF. CDR3 DNA: TGCGCCAGCAGCTCTTACAGGGCGAACACTGAAGCTTTCTTT. The entire variable domain, with the rest obtained from reference TRBV5-1 and TRBJ1-1, is as follows: KAGVTQTPRYLIKTRGQQVTLSCSPISGHRSVSWYQQTPGQGLQFLFEYFSETQRNKGNFPGRFSGRQFSNSRSEMNVSTLELGDSALYLCASSSYRANTEAFFGQGTRLTVV.

In DNA form, the CDR3 reads TGTGCCAGCAGCGTGGGACAGGCCTACGAGCAGTACTTC. Protein sequence: CASSVGQAYEQYF. The V and J genes are TRBV7-2 and TRBJ2-7; 8 nucleotides agree with TRBD1. Per germline, CDR1 SGHTA and CDR2 FQGNSA. The CDR3 is 13 amino acids. V shed 5 bases and J 2 bases; nucleotides not matched to a gene: 2.

This clonotype was counted a few times. The J gene is TRBJ2-2, the V gene TRBV29-1, with a weak D call TRBD1 (6 bases). The CDR3 consists of 13 residues. The V end was cut by 6 bases, the J end by 2 bases, with 10 bases between. Germline CDR1 is SQVTM and CDR2 is ANQGSEA. The CDR3 nucleotides read TGCAGCGTGGGGACATCAAACACCGGGGAGCTGTTTTTT. Protein product: CSVGTSNTGELFF.

Details on this clonotype: A read error may explain this, as a much larger clone is one base away. The rearrangement uses TRBV12-3 or TRBV12-4 and TRBJ2-7; weak D call: TRBD2 (5 bases). The CDR3 is 11 amino acids. Trimming took 10 bases from V and 6 from J, leaving 13 bases between them. The CDR3 DNA is TGTGCCACGGGATTTTTGGGCGAGCAGTACTTC. Translation gives CATGFLGEQYF.

There are many counts of this clonotype. V and J are TRBV9 and TRBJ2-1, with D tentatively TRBD2 (6 bases). Germline V gene sequence: CDR1 SGDLS, CDR2 YYNGEE. V was clipped by 1 base and J by 8 bases, with 10 bases between them. The CDR3 spans 13 residues. CDR3 residues: CASSVRWRDEQFF. In DNA, the CDR3 is TGTGCCAGCAGCGTACGCTGGAGGGATGAGCAGTTCTTC.

This clonotype was recorded a few times. This chain uses TRBV20-1 with TRBJ1-5, with a possible D match to TRBD1 (5 bases). The CDR3 is made up of 13 amino acids. Germline CDR1 reads DFQATT; CDR2 reads SNEGSKA (reference sequence). CDR3 protein: CRVGGSPNQPQHF. For the CDR3, the DNA is TGCAGAGTCGGGGGGAGTCCCAATCAGCCCCAGCATTTT.

The V gene is TRBV27, the J gene TRBJ2-1, with D uncertain. This CDR3 contains 16 residues. Trimming removed 1 base from V and 5 bases from J, with 15 bases in between. Germline assignment: CDR1 MNHEY and CDR2 SMNVEV (reference sequence). This CDR3 is CASSLLGVGVNNEQFF. Here the CDR3 DNA reads TGTGCCAGCAGTTTATTGGGCGTTGGAGTTAACAATGAGCAGTTCTTC.

V is TRBV7-9 and J is TRBJ2-1; possible D gene TRBD1, 6 bases. The CDR3 runs 14 residues. Trimming pared 5 bases from V and 0 bases from J, leaving 8 bases between. Germline CDR1 reads SEHNR; CDR2 reads FQNEAQ (reference sequence). The CDR3 DNA follows: TGTGCCAGCAGCGGGACACCCTCCTACAATGAGCAGTTCTTC. Residues: CASSGTPSYNEQFF.

A note on this clonotype: A read error may account for a junction end that differs from germline. The genes are TRBV11-3 and TRBJ2-4; D is tentatively TRBD1 or TRBD2 (5 bases each). The germline gives CDR1 SGHNT, CDR2 YENEEA. This CDR3 has 19 amino acids. In DNA, the CDR3 is TGTGCCAGCAGCTTAGAGAGGGGTTGGACGGAGGCTTCCAATAACATTCAGTACTTC. It yields the protein CASSLERGWTEASNNIQYF.

This clonotype was observed at least ten times. V gene TRBV4-1 combines with J gene TRBJ2-3, with no clear D. The germline V gene has CDR1 MGHRA and CDR2 YSYEKL. The CDR3 loop spans 12 amino acids. V was cut by 3 bases and J by 5 bases, with 6 bases left in between. The CDR3 is CASSHWEDTQYF. CDR3 bases: TGCGCCAGCAGCCATTGGGAAGATACGCAGTATTTT.

This clonotype was found many times. The rearrangement links TRBV27 to TRBJ2-7, with 10 bases fitting TRBD1. Germline V CDR1 and CDR2: MNHEY, SMNVEV (reference sequence). This CDR3 contains 14 residues. V trimming: 7 bases; J trimming: 3 bases; junction bases outside the gene matches: 6. This CDR3 reads CASKAWTGGYEQYF. Written as DNA, the CDR3 is TGTGCCAGCAAAGCATGGACAGGGGGCTACGAGCAGTACTTC.

As to this clonotype: It may be a read error: a sequence one base away is much more abundant. The gene calls are TRBV29-1 and TRBJ1-1, with D unresolved. This CDR3 has 14 residues. Germline CDR1 and CDR2: SQVTM and ANQGSEA. The CDR3 protein is CSARPGLMNIEAFF. Here the CDR3 DNA reads TGCAGCGCCCGCCCCGGGCTCATGAACATTGAAGCTTTCTTT.

V is TRBV4-2 and J is TRBJ1-1; tentatively, D is TRBD1 (6 bases). This CDR3 has 14 amino acids. The V and J ends lost 5 bases and 4 bases respectively, with 14 bases between them. Per the germline V gene, CDR1 is LGHNA and CDR2 is YNFKEQ. CDR3 amino acids: CASSSYRDTTEAFF. In DNA form, the CDR3 reads TGTGCCAGCAGCTCATACAGGGACACCACTGAAGCTTTCTTT.

This clonotype was detected ten times or more. This chain links TRBV6-1 with TRBJ2-7, with 10 positions matching TRBD2. The CDR3 loop spans 15 amino acids. The germline CDR1 and CDR2 sequences are MNHNS and SASEGT. Germline trimming cut 3 bases from V and 1 base from J; bases unmatched to any gene: 3. The CDR3 sequence: CASSEGLATSYEQYF. CDR3 sequence (DNA): TGTGCCAGCAGTGAGGGACTAGCGACATCCTACGAGCAGTACTTC.

This clonotype was picked up a small number of times. The chain has TRBV7-9 and TRBJ2-3, with 12 positions matching TRBD2. CDR1 SEHNR and CDR2 FQNEAQ come from the germline V gene (reference sequence). The CDR3 runs to 19 residues. The ends lost 5 bases at V and 4 bases at J; junction bases unmatched: 16. In DNA form, the CDR3 reads TGTGCCAGCAGCCTTACAGGGACTAGCGGGCTCTCTAGCGCAGATACGCAGTATTTT. It yields the protein CASSLTGTSGLSSADTQYF. Together with reference TRBV7-9 and TRBJ2-3, the CDR3 gives the full variable domain: DTGVSQNPRHKITKRGQNVTFRCDPISEHNRLYWYRQTLGQGPEFLTYFQNEAQLEKSRLLSDRFSAERPKGSFSTLEIQRTEQGDSAMYLCASSLTGTSGLSSADTQYFGPGTRLTVL.

This clonotype was counted once. The gene calls are TRBV6-2 or TRBV6-3 and TRBJ2-1, with D possibly being TRBD2 (6 bases). The CDR3 length is 14 residues. Germline V gene lookup returns CDR1 MNHEY and CDR2 SVGEGT. V was cut by 10 bases and J by 8 bases, with 21 bases left in between. Here the CDR3 DNA reads TGTGCCATCACTTCGGAGGGTGGCCTATATGAGCAGTTCTTC. Amino acids: CAITSEGGLYEQFF.

This clonotype was detected a few times. The chain couples TRBV3-1 to TRBJ2-1, with 12 nucleotides matching TRBD1. CDR3 length equals 16 residues. Unmatched junction bases numbered 6, after V lost 3 bases and J lost 6 bases. In germline, CDR1 is LGHDT, CDR2 YNNKEL (reference sequence). The CDR3 here is CASSQFRDRGLNEQFF. Here the CDR3 DNA reads TGTGCCAGCAGCCAGTTCCGGGACAGGGGGCTCAATGAGCAGTTCTTC.

There are a few counts of this clonotype. This may stem from a read error, because a much larger clone lies one nucleotide away. This chain connects TRBV5-1 to TRBJ1-1; possible D gene TRBD1, 6 bases. The CDR3 is 16 residues long. Germline V gene data show CDR1 as SGHRS and CDR2 as YFSETQ. The CDR3 DNA reads TGCGCCAGCAAATACCGACCTGGACAGACGAACACTGACGCTTTCTTT. Encoded protein: CASKYRPGQTNTDAFF.

Only one count was recorded for this clonotype. V and J are TRBV4-3 and TRBJ2-7; no clear D. Germline CDR1 reads LGHNA; CDR2 reads YSLEER. Between the trimmed V and J ends, which lost 0 bases and 2 bases, there was a span of 8 bases. The CDR3 spans 14 residues. The CDR3 sequence: CASSQDGAPYEQYF. CDR3 in DNA: TGCGCCAGCAGCCAAGATGGCGCCCCCTACGAGCAGTACTTC.

This clonotype was observed at least ten times. The J gene is TRBJ1-5, the V gene TRBV6-1; no definite D call. The ends were cut back, 8 bases at V and 3 bases at J, with 14 bases in the middle. Germline V gene data show CDR1 as MNHNS and CDR2 as SASEGT. This CDR3 is built from 14 residues. The CDR3, as DNA: TGTGCCAGCGCTACCTGGGTAACCAATCAGCCCCAGCATTTT. This sequence encodes CASATWVTNQPQHF.

The rearrangement links TRBV2 to TRBJ2-7, with D unclear. Per the germline V gene, CDR1 is SNHLY and CDR2 is FYNNEI. V was shortened by 11 bases and J by 0 bases, with 2 bases between the two germline ends. This CDR3 has 9 amino acids. The CDR3 protein is CARSYEQYF. For the CDR3, the DNA is TGTGCCCGCTCCTACGAGCAGTACTTC.

This clonotype came up many times. The gene calls are TRBV6-5 and TRBJ1-6, with 10 bases aligning to TRBD1. The V gene end was trimmed by 0 bases and the J gene end by 10 bases; junction bases not matched to a gene: 3. Germline CDR1 MNHEY, CDR2 SVGAGI. The CDR3 spans 15 residues. CDR3 coding DNA: TGTGCCAGCAGTTACTCCGGACAGGGGGAATCACCCCTCCACTTT. It specifies CASSYSGQGESPLHF.

Regarding this clonotype: With a much larger clone just one base away, this may be a read error. This sequence joins TRBV7-3 and TRBJ2-2; maybe TRBD2 (6 bases). CDR1 and CDR2 from the germline V gene are SGHTA and FQGTGA. This CDR3 comprises 14 residues. CDR3 DNA: TGTGCCAGCAGCTCGGGACTGCCCACCGAGGAGCTGTTTTTT. As protein: CASSSGLPTEELFF.

Notes on this clonotype: Being one base from a much bigger clone, this may be a read error. This chain joins TRBV25-1 and TRBJ2-3, with 8 positions matching TRBD1. Germline CDR1 and CDR2: MGHDK and SYGVNS. The CDR3 totals 14 residues. This CDR3 is CASRRDRSTGTQYF. CDR3 bases: TGTGCCAGTCGCCGGGACAGGAGCACAGGTACGCAGTATTTT.

Details on this clonotype: This CDR3 is missing its conserved last phenylalanine or tryptophan, likely due to a read error. The J gene is TRBJ2-7, the V gene TRBV4-1, with D hard to call. The CDR3 sequence is 12 residues long. V was clipped by 2 bases and J by 3 bases, with 5 bases between them. In germline, CDR1 is MGHRA, CDR2 YSYEKL. CDR3 amino acids: CASSQTYYEQYL. CDR3 coding DNA: TGCGCCAGCAGCCAAACCTACTACGAGCAGTACCTC.

The sample holds many counts of this clonotype. The chain has TRBV27 and TRBJ2-7; the match to TRBD2 covers 13 bases. The CDR3 runs to 17 residues. The V segment lost 3 bases and the J segment 6 bases; nucleotides outside the gene matches: 11. The germline V gene encodes CDR1 MNHEY and CDR2 SMNVEV (reference sequence). The CDR3 here is CASSLMGGLAGAGEQYF. For the CDR3, the DNA is TGTGCCAGCAGTTTGATGGGAGGACTAGCGGGAGCCGGCGAGCAGTACTTC.

This chain connects TRBV19 to TRBJ2-1, with 10 bases that match TRBD2. V shed 5 bases, J shed 4 bases, and the junction held 8 bases outside the gene matches. The CDR3 consists of 16 residues. Per the germline V gene, CDR1 is LNHDA and CDR2 is SQIVND (reference sequence). In nucleotides, the CDR3 is TGTGCCAGTAGTGTCCTAGGACTAGCGGCATACAATGAGCAGTTCTTC. Residues: CASSVLGLAAYNEQFF.